The source of this T cell receptor beta chain is a study of blood T cell repertoires in COVID-19. Looking at the study overall: There were acute and convalescent COVID-19 samples, and they came from the United States, Italy and Spain.

V was trimmed by 5 bases and J by 0 bases, leaving 11 bases between them. This CDR3 region has 14 residues. Germline assignment: CDR1 LNHDA and CDR2 SQIVND (reference sequence). Authors' analysis steps: Amplifying reference gene primers gave estimates of nucleated cell counts. The data were produced by immunoSEQ multiplex PCR, yet TCRdb's version contains in-frame clones alone and is incomplete. The V and J calls and clone size were taken over from that table, and D and trimming were inferred from the DNA. The sample shows approximately 97,000 clones, less than 85% of them seen only once. The source material was peripheral blood. The TCR originated in a man older than 75 with acute or convalescent COVID-19. The V and J genes are TRBV19 and TRBJ2-7; the D gene is possibly TRBD1 (6 bases). CDR3 amino acids: CASSSDRSSYEQYF. The CDR3 region has the DNA TGTGCCAGTAGTTCCGACAGGAGCTCCTACGAGCAGTACTTC.